This T cell receptor (beta chain) was found in a study of CXCR3-negative and CXCR3-positive naive CD8 T cells. UMI-tagged TRB cDNA libraries were built via 5' RACE. TCRdb re-called the 5' RACE reads and shows each CDR3 protein once, DNA omitted. This table holds 55,000 to 70,000 distinct CDR3 sequences. About this clonotype: Its antigen is unidentified.

Germline-derived CDR1 and CDR2 are LGHNA and YNFKEQ. The CDR3 covers 17 residues. Naive CD8+ T cells showed CD45RO-CCR7+CD27+CD95-. Study-wide findings and caveats: Both of the naive subsets showed about the same high diversity, but memory CD8+ cells had much less. Because surface CD5 did not distinguish the naive subsets, TCR strength was inferred from TRB CDR3 properties. Naive CXCR3-positive and CXCR3-negative cells shared similar TRBV-TRBJ usage, unlike memory cells. In CXCR3-positive naive cells, the TRB CDR3s were more hydrophobic than in CXCR3-negative naive cells.

The sequence derives from a human donor in good health. Some clones in this sample may be carry-over from other donors' samples. The sequencing sample was made of naive CXCR3+ CD8+ T cells from blood. Regarding subset: CD45RO-CCR7+CD27+CD95- naive CD8+ T cells expressing CXCR3 (TNR3+). The V gene is TRBV4-2, the J gene TRBJ2-5; TCRdb gives TRBD1 as the D gene, but with no DNA this cannot be confirmed. Here the CDR3 reads CASSQEGSGGVQETQYF.